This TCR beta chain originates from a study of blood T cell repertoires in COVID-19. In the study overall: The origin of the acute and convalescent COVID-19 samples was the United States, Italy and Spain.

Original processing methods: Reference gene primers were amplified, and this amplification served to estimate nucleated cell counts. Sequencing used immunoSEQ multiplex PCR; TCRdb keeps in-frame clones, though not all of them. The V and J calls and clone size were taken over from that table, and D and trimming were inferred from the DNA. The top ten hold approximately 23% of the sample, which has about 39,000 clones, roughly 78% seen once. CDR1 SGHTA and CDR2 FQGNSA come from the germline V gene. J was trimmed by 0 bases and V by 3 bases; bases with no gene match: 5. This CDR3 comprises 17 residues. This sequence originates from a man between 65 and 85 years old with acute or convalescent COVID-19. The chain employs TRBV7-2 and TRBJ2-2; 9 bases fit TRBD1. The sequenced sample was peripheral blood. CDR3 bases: TGTGCCAGCAGCTTCGGGACAGGGTATTCGAACACCGGGGAGCTGTTTTTT. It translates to CASSFGTGYSNTGELFF.